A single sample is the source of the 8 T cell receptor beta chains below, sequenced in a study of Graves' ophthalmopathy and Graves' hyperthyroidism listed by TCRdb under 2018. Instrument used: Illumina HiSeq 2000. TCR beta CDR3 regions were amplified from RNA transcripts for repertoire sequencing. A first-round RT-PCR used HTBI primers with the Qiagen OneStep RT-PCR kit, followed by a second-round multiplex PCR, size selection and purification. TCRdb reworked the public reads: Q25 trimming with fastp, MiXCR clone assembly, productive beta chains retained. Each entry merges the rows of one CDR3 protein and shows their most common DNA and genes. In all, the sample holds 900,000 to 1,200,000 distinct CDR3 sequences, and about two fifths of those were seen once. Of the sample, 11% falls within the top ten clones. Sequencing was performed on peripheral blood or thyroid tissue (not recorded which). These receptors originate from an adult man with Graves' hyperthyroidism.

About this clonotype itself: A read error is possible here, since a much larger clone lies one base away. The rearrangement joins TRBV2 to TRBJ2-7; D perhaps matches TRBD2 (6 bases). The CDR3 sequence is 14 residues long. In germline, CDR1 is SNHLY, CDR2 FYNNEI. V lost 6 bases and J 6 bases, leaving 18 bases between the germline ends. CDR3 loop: CASSLDRGICEQYF. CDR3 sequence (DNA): TGTGCCAGCAGCTTAGATCGGGGGATATGCGAGCAGTACTTC.

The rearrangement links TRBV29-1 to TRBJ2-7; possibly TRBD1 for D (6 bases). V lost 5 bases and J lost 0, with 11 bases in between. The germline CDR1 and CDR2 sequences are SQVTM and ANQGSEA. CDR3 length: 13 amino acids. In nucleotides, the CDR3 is TGCAGCGTTACACAGGGAGACTCCTACGAGCAGTACTTC. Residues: CSVTQGDSYEQYF.

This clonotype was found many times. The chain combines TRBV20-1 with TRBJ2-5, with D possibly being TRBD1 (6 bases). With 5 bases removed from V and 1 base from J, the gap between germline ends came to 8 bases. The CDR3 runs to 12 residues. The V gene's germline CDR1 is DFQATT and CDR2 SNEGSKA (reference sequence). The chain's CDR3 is CSAEDSQETQYF. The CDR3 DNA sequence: TGCAGTGCTGAGGACAGCCAAGAGACCCAGTACTTC.

CDR3 amino acids: CASSEGDRGFYEQYF. CDR3 sequence (DNA): TGTGCCAGCAGTGAAGGGGACAGGGGTTTCTACGAGCAGTACTTC. The chain links TRBV12-3 or TRBV12-4 to TRBJ2-7; 10 bases are a match to TRBD1. The trim removed 5 bases at V and 3 bases at J, leaving 7 bases unmatched. The CDR3 contains 15 residues.

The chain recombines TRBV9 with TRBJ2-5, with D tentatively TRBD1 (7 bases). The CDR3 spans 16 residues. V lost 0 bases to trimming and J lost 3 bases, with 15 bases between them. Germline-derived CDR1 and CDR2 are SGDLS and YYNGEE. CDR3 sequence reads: CASSVETGRLEETQYF. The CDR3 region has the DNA TGTGCCAGCAGCGTAGAGACAGGGAGACTAGAAGAGACCCAGTACTTC.

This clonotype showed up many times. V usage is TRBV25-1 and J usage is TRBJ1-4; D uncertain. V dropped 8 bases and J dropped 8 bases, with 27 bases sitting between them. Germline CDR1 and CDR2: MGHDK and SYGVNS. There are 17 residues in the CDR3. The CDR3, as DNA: TGTGCCAGCCAAACTCGCCTTGGACCGAGGATGGAAGAAAAACTGTTTTTT. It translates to CASQTRLGPRMEEKLFF.

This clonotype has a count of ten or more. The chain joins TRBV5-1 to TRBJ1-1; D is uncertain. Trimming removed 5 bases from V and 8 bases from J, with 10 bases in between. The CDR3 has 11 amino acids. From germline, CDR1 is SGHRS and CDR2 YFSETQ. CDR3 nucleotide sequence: TGCGCCAGCAGGGTTTCCGGGGAAGCTTTCTTT. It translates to CASRVSGEAFF. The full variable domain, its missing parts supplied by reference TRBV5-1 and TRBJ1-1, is KAGVTQTPRYLIKTRGQQVTLSCSPISGHRSVSWYQQTPGQGLQFLFEYFSETQRNKGNFPGRFSGRQFSNSRSEMNVSTLELGDSALYLCASRVSGEAFFGQGTRLTVV.

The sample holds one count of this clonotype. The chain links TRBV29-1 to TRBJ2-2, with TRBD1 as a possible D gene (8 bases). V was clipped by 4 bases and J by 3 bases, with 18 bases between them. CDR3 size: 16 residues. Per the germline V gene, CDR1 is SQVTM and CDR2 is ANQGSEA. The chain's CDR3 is CSVGTGGGPDTGELFF. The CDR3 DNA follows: TGCAGCGTTGGAACAGGGGGGGGGCCGGACACCGGGGAGCTGTTTTTT.